This T cell receptor (beta chain) stems from a study of CD8 T cells in ankylosing spondylitis. V shed 3 bases and J shed 4 bases, with 13 bases lying between them. Germline V gene sequence: CDR1 SGDLS, CDR2 YYNGEE. This CDR3 has 15 amino acids. Regarding the study as a whole: Peripheral blood samples showed relatively rare disease-linked clones, and these clones were CD8+. Fewer than ten highly homologous variants made up a TCR beta motif that seemed to typify ankylosing spondylitis blood.

This clonotype ranks as large. Its antigen is as yet unknown. As the method for making TCR beta libraries, quantitative 5'-RACE with molecular barcodes was used. Using its own MiXCR run on the 5' RACE reads, TCRdb lists one record per CDR3 protein. The sample contains some 9,400 distinct CDR3 sequences, 6% of which appear only once. The sample was blood, either unsorted or a sorted T cell fraction (not recorded which). The receptor's source is a female donor with ankylosing spondylitis or in good health (not recorded which). The chain uses TRBV9 and TRBJ1-4, with D perhaps TRBD1 (5 bases). This CDR3 is CASSGSGADNEKLFF. The CDR3 nucleotides are TGTGCCAGCAGCGGGTCCGGGGCAGATAATGAAAAACTGTTTTTT.